The clone carrying this T cell receptor (beta chain) was recorded many times. This sample is part of a study of neurological immune-mediated disorders. Germline values: CDR1 DFQATT, CDR2 SNEGSKA (reference sequence). Deletions cut 0 bases from V and 2 bases from J, with 10 bases between. This CDR3 comprises 15 residues. Sequencing runs each yielded over 190 million TCR-beta sequences from 15-18 subjects. MiXCR, applied by TCRdb to the 5' RACE reads, yields one record per CDR3 protein. The table includes some 60,000 distinct CDR3 sequences, approximately 4.6% detected once. The clonotype originates from a woman between 50 and 59 years old with multiple sclerosis. V usage is TRBV20-1 and J usage is TRBJ2-2; TRBD1 is a possible D gene (5 bases). The material sequenced was PBMCs. CDR3 protein: CSARDLDRNTGELFF. CDR3 sequence (DNA): TGCAGTGCTAGAGATCTCGACAGAAACACCGGGGAGCTGTTTTTT.